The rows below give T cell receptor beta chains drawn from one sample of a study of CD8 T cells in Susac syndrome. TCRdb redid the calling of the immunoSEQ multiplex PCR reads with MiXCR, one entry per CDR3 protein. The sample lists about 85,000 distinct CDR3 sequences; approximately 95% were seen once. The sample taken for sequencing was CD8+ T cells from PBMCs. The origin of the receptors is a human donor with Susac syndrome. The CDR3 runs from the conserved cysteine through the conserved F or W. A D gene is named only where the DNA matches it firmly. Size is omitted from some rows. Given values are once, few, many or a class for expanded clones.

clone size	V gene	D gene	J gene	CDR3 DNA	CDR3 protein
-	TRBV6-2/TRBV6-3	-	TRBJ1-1	TGTGCCACGATCCTTTCGTGGGACATGAACACTGAAGCTTTCTTT	CATILSWDMNTEAFF
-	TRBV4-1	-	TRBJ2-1	TGCGCCAGCAGCTTCGGCCTAACCGCCTACAATGAGCAGTTCTTC	CASSFGLTAYNEQFF
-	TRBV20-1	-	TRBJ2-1	TGCAGTGCTAGACCTTATTTAGCAGGTTATGAGCAGTTCTTC	CSARPYLAGYEQFF
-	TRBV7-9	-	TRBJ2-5	TGTGCCAGCAGCTTAGAACACAGGCAAGAGACCCAGTACTTC	CASSLEHRQETQYF
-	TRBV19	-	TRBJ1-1	TGTGCCAGTAGTATGCCCCTAACCGCTGAAGCTTTCTTT	CASSMPLTAEAFF
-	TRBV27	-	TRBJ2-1	TGTGCCAGCATCCCCCCCAGGGGCAATGAGCAGTTCTTC	CASIPPRGNEQFF
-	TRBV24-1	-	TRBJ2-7	TGTGCCACCAGTGACGGCGGAGCCTCCTACGAGCAGTACTTC	CATSDGGASYEQYF
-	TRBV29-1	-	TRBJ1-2	TGCAGCGTTTCCGGGCCCTCAACGGGCTATGGCTACACCTTC	CSVSGPSTGYGYTF
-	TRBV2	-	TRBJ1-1	TGTGCCAGCAGTGATTACACTGAAGCTTTCTTT	CASSDYTEAFF
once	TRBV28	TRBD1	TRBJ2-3	TGTGCCAGCAGACCGGGACAGGGGGAAACAGATACGCAGTATTTT	CASRPGQGETDTQYF
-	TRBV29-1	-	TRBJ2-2	TGCAGCGTTGCCAGGGGCACCGGGGAGCTGTTTTTT	CSVARGTGELFF
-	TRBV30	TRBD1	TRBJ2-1	TGTGCCTGGAGTTCCGGGACAGGGGGCCTCAATGAGCAGTTCTTC	CAWSSGTGGLNEQFF
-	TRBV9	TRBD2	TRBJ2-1	TGTGCCAGCAGCGTCGGGACTAGCGGTAATGAGCAGTTCTTC	CASSVGTSGNEQFF
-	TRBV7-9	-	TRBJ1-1	TGTGCCAGCAGCTTTGGAAACATCGAGGTCCTAGAAGCTTTCTTT	CASSFGNIEVLEAFF
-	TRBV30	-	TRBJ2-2	TGTGCCTGGAAGGGAAGGGAGCTGTTTTTT	CAWKGRELFF
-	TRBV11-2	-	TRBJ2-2	TGTGCCAGCAGCTCGAACACCGGGGAGCTGTTTTTT	CASSSNTGELFF